The clone carrying this TCR beta chain came up many times. Its cognate antigen is unknown. 5'RACE, which relied on constant-segment primers, yielded TCR alpha and TCR beta cDNA libraries carrying sample barcodes and UMIs. MiXCR, run by TCRdb on the 5' RACE reads, gives a single entry per CDR3 protein. The sample holds about 400,000 distinct CDR3 sequences, around 22% seen once. This entry comes from a study of T-cell memory formation after mild COVID-19. Study at large: TCR clusters were mostly confined to one donor each.

Trimming removed 3 bases from V and 7 bases from J; junction bases left unmatched: 8. The CDR3 covers 16 residues. CDR1 is KGHDR, CDR2 SFDVKD, per germline. Broader study findings: Clones that contracted from day 15 to 85 had balanced CD4/CD8; later expanders were CD4+ biased. In pre-infection memory, a portion of responding clones appeared, which suggested that cross-reactive memory joined.

The sequenced sample consisted of PBMCs or a T cell subset sorted from them (not recorded which). V is TRBV24-1 and J is TRBJ2-1; TRBD2 matches 10 bases. This sequence originates from an adult woman who had mild COVID-19 (a few samples of this study predate the infection). Cell type and time point are not known. The CDR3 sequence: CATSDRSGGVFNEQFF. DNA for the CDR3: TGTGCCACCAGTGATCGAAGCGGGGGGGTCTTTAATGAGCAGTTCTTC.